This passage covers 24 T cell receptor beta chains from one sample sequenced in a study of cytomegalovirus exposure and HLA in healthy donors. Amplification used 60 Vbeta primers and 13 Jbeta primers. Assay: immunoSEQ multiplex PCR; the TCRdb copy retains only in-frame clones and omits some. The repertoire consists of around 130,000 clones, with roughly 65% occurring once and the leading ten covering 1.6%. Sequencing used PBMCs. The receptor set was obtained from a young woman in good health and CMV-seronegative.

V and J are TRBV28 and TRBJ2-7; 11 bases map to TRBD1. The germline CDR1 and CDR2 sequences are MDHEN and SYDVKM. With 7 bases clipped from V and 5 bases from J, the junction kept 4 bases outside the gene matches. The CDR3 is made up of 13 amino acids. The CDR3 reads CASILGQGDEQYF. CDR3 bases: TGTGCCAGCATCCTGGGACAGGGGGACGAGCAGTACTTC.

The chain is built from TRBV6-6 and TRBJ1-1; D is ambiguous. The CDR3 contains 12 residues. Trimming took 5 bases from V and 3 from J, leaving 7 bases between them. Germline-derived CDR1 and CDR2 are MNHNY and SVGAGI (reference sequence). CDR3 loop: CASSMADTEAFF. In nucleotides, the CDR3 is TGTGCCAGCAGTATGGCCGACACTGAAGCTTTCTTT.

This clone was recorded a few times. The CDR3 is CASSLGEGKGGNTIYF. The DNA of the CDR3 is TGTGCCAGCAGCTTAGGCGAGGGTAAAGGTGGAAACACCATATATTTT. V is TRBV7-2 and J is TRBJ1-3; D ambiguous. V was shortened by 1 base and J by 3 bases, with 13 bases between the two germline ends. The CDR3 has 16 amino acids. Germline lookup yields CDR1 SGHTA and CDR2 FQGNSA.

V is TRBV5-8 and J is TRBJ2-5; 8 bases are shared with TRBD1. The V segment lost 2 bases and the J segment 5 bases; nucleotides outside the gene matches: 2. The CDR3 runs 13 residues. Germline CDR1 reads SGHTS; CDR2 reads YDEGEE. CDR3 region: CASSFDRGETQYF. The CDR3 DNA reads TGTGCCAGCAGCTTTGACAGGGGTGAGACCCAGTACTTC.

This chain uses TRBV30 with TRBJ2-6; D may be TRBD1 (6 bases). The CDR3 is 14 amino acids. From germline, CDR1 is GTSNPN and CDR2 SVGIG (reference sequence). V shed 1 base and J shed 2 bases, with 6 bases lying between them. The CDR3 DNA sequence: TGTGCCTGGAGTGAGGGGGCTGGGGCCAACGTCCTGACTTTC. Protein sequence: CAWSEGAGANVLTF.

The chain couples TRBV28 to TRBJ2-7; no definite D call. Germline V CDR1 and CDR2: MDHEN, SYDVKM. V lost 7 bases, J lost 5 bases, and 15 bases lay in between. The length of the CDR3 is 13 residues. The chain's CDR3 is CASKEVKRNEQYF. CDR3 coding DNA: TGTGCCAGCAAAGAAGTTAAGAGGAACGAGCAGTACTTC.

V gene TRBV9 combines with J gene TRBJ1-1; D not resolved. Germline V CDR1 and CDR2: SGDLS, YYNGEE. The CDR3 spans 14 residues. Trimming stripped 0 bases from V and 1 base from J, with 7 bases between. The CDR3 sequence is CASSVDGRNTEAFF. DNA of the CDR3: TGTGCCAGCAGCGTAGATGGGCGGAACACTGAAGCTTTCTTT.

The chain carries TRBV10-3 and TRBJ2-6; 10 bases are a match to TRBD1. Germline V gene lookup returns CDR1 ENHRY and CDR2 SYGVKD. The junction had 4 bases not matched to a gene; V was cut back by 6 bases and J by 2 bases. This CDR3 region has 16 residues. Here the CDR3 DNA reads TGTGCCATCAGCCGGGACAGGGGCCCTGGGGCCAACGTCCTGACTTTC. This gives the protein CAISRDRGPGANVLTF.

CDR3 DNA sequence: TGTGCCAGTAGTACATCGGACAGAGTGAACACTGAAGCTTTCTTT. It translates to CASSTSDRVNTEAFF. The rearrangement links TRBV19 to TRBJ1-1; TRBD1 might be the D (6 bases). The CDR3 totals 15 residues. Trimming removed 4 bases at V and 0 bases at J, with 12 bases between. Germline V lookup: CDR1 LNHDA, CDR2 SQIVND (reference sequence).

This sequence joins TRBV19 and TRBJ2-7, with 8 positions matching TRBD2. Trimming cost V 5 bases and J 7 bases; bases outside gene matches: 19. Germline V gene lookup returns CDR1 LNHDA and CDR2 SQIVND (reference sequence). This CDR3 contains 17 residues. CDR3 amino acids: CASSEERSGGAPGEQYV. In nucleotides, the CDR3 is TGTGCCAGTAGTGAAGAAAGGAGCGGGGGCGCCCCGGGAGAGCAGTACGTC.

The V and J genes are TRBV28 and TRBJ1-2; TRBD1 aligns across 8 bases. Per germline, CDR1 MDHEN and CDR2 SYDVKM. The CDR3 runs to 13 residues. Losses at the gene ends were 6 bases for V and 3 bases for J; bases not matched to a gene: 3. DNA for the CDR3: TGTGCCAGCAGACGGACAGGGTACTATGGCTACACCTTC. This encodes CASRRTGYYGYTF.

The chain recombines TRBV10-2 with TRBJ1-1; D perhaps matches TRBD1 (5 bases). The V gene's germline CDR1 is WSHSY and CDR2 SAAADI. Trimming removed 3 bases from V and 6 bases from J, with 11 bases in between. The CDR3 totals 13 residues. The CDR3 coding sequence is TGCGCCAGCAGTGACTACGGGGGGGCTGAAGCTTTCTTT. As protein: CASSDYGGAEAFF.

Turning to this clone: At one end the junction does not follow the germline gene, possibly because of a read error. The genes are TRBV7-9 and TRBJ2-7; possibly TRBD1 for D (5 bases). The germline gives CDR1 SEHNR, CDR2 FQNEAQ (reference sequence). This CDR3 comprises 15 residues. The CDR3 here is CSSSASTGATYEQYF. The CDR3 DNA reads TGTTCCAGCAGCGCTAGTACAGGTGCCACCTACGAGCAGTACTTC.

The count of this clone is one. The chain employs TRBV19 and TRBJ2-5; D possibly corresponds to TRBD1 (6 bases). The germline V gene encodes CDR1 LNHDA and CDR2 SQIVND (reference sequence). Trimming cost V 1 base and J 5 bases, with 11 bases left between them. The CDR3 has 14 amino acids. Here the CDR3 DNA reads TGTGCCAGTAGTATAGGTCCAGGACAGGAGACCCAGTACTTC. This codes for CASSIGPGQETQYF.

The CDR3 DNA reads as TGCGCCAGCAGTCGTCAGTCGACGAAAGGGGGCGGCACCTACGAGCAGTACTTC. This gives the protein CASSRQSTKGGGTYEQYF. The chain recombines TRBV23-1 with TRBJ2-7; 7 bases match TRBD1. TRBV23-1 falls under the ORF class, with uncertain function. J lost 2 bases, V lost 4 bases, and 17 bases had no gene match. The CDR3 loop spans 18 amino acids.

This clone has a handful of counts. The rearrangement uses TRBV28 and TRBJ2-7, with D tentatively TRBD1 (6 bases). There are 13 residues in the CDR3. V was pared by 5 bases and J by 5 bases, with 13 bases between. Germline loops: CDR1 MDHEN, CDR2 SYDVKM. CDR3 region: CASSADTGNEQYV. CDR3 DNA: TGTGCCAGCAGTGCGGACACAGGGAACGAGCAGTACGTC.

The CDR3 region is CASSPRLAGADTQYF. The DNA for the CDR3 is TGTGCCAGCAGTCCCCGACTAGCGGGAGCAGATACGCAGTATTTT. The chain uses TRBV27 and TRBJ2-3; 12 bases line up with TRBD2. The CDR3 is made up of 15 amino acids. Per the germline V gene, CDR1 is MNHEY and CDR2 is SMNVEV (reference sequence). V shed 5 bases and J 4 bases; nucleotides not matched to a gene: 4.

This chain connects TRBV30 to TRBJ1-6, with TRBD1 matching over 7 bases. The CDR3 covers 14 residues. V lost 4 bases to trimming and J lost 6 bases; unmatched junction nucleotides: 6. Germline V gene lookup returns CDR1 GTSNPN and CDR2 SVGIG (reference sequence). The CDR3 DNA follows: TGTGCCTGGACCCGCCGGGACAGTAATTCACCCCTCCACTTT. It is translated as CAWTRRDSNSPLHF.

This rearrangement joins TRBV2 to TRBJ2-3; 8 nucleotides align to TRBD2. After removal of 3 bases from V and 2 bases from J, the junction contained 7 bases not matched to a gene. Germline V lookup: CDR1 SNHLY, CDR2 FYNNEI. This CDR3 comprises 16 residues. The CDR3 sequence is CASSDFAGGTTDTQYF. The CDR3 bases are TGTGCCAGCAGTGATTTTGCGGGGGGTACCACAGATACGCAGTATTTT. Full variable domain (remainder filled in from reference TRBV2 and TRBJ2-3): EPEVTQTPSHQVTQMGQEVILRCVPISNHLYFYWYRQILGQKVEFLVSFYNNEISEKSEIFDDQFSVERPDGSNFTLKIRSTKLEDSAMYFCASSDFAGGTTDTQYFGPGTRLTVL.

This clone appeared a few times. The V call is TRBV28, the J call TRBJ2-1, with 15 nucleotides matching TRBD2. Germline V CDR1 and CDR2: MDHEN, SYDVKM. Trimming cost V 5 bases and J 9 bases; bases outside gene matches: 20. This CDR3 has 20 amino acids. The CDR3 sequence is CASSPRGLAGGPIFVSEQFF. Here the CDR3 DNA reads TGTGCCAGCAGTCCACGAGGACTAGCGGGAGGGCCGATATTTGTTAGTGAGCAGTTCTTC.

The chain has TRBV7-8 and TRBJ2-7, with 9 bases lining up with TRBD2. This CDR3 is built from 15 residues. Trimming removed 1 base from V and 4 bases from J; junction bases left unmatched: 5. In germline, CDR1 is SGHVS, CDR2 FQNEAQ. The CDR3 is CASSLVRGRGYEQYF. CDR3 nucleotides: TGTGCCAGCAGCTTAGTTCGCGGGAGGGGGTACGAGCAGTACTTC.

The V and J genes are TRBV18 and TRBJ1-5, with D maybe TRBD1 (6 bases). Germline values: CDR1 KGHSH, CDR2 LQKENI. Trimming left V 6 bases short and J 7 bases short, with 13 bases between. The CDR3 spans 13 residues. The CDR3 protein is CASSQQGGQPQHF. CDR3 DNA: TGTGCCAGCTCTCAACAGGGAGGGCAGCCCCAGCATTTT.

The V and J genes are TRBV18 and TRBJ2-1, with a tentative D call TRBD2 (5 bases). V was trimmed by 2 bases and J by 8 bases, leaving 16 bases between them. The CDR3 totals 15 residues. CDR1 KGHSH and CDR2 LQKENI come from the germline V gene. CDR3 sequence reads: CASSPDEGTKDEQFF. CDR3 nucleotides: TGTGCCAGCTCACCAGACGAGGGTACTAAGGATGAGCAGTTCTTC.

The rearrangement uses TRBV7-9 and TRBJ2-7; TRBD2 matches 16 bases. Germline-derived CDR1 and CDR2 are SEHNR and FQNEAQ (reference sequence). The CDR3 spans 17 residues. The V and J ends lost 5 bases and 3 bases, in that order; junction bases with no gene match: 7. CDR3 nucleotide sequence: TGTGCCAGCAGCCTGAAAGGGACTAGCGGGAGGGGCTACGAGCAGTACTTC. It yields the protein CASSLKGTSGRGYEQYF.